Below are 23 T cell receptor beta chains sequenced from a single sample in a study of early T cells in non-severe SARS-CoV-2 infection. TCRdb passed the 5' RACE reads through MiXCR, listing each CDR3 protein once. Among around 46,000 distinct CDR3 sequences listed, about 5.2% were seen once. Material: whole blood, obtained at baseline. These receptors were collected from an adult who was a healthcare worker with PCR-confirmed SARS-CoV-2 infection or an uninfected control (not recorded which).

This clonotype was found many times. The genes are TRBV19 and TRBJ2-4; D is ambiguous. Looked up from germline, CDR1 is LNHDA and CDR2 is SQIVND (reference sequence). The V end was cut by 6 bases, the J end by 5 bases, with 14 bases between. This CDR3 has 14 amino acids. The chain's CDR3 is CASSQRTGQNIQYF. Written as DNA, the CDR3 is TGTGCCAGTAGCCAAAGGACGGGTCAAAACATTCAGTACTTC.

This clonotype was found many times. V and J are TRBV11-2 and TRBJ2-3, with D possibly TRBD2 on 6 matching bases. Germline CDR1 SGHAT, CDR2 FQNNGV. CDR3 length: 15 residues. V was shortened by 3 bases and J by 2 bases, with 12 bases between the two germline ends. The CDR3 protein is CASSFGGGATDTQYF. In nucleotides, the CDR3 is TGTGCCAGCAGCTTTGGCGGAGGGGCCACAGATACGCAGTATTTT.

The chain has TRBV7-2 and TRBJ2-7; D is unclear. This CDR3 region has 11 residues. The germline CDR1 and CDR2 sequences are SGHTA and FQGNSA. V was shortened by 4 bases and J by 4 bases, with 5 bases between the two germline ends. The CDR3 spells CASSSHYEQYF. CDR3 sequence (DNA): TGTGCCAGCAGCTCCCATTACGAGCAGTACTTC.

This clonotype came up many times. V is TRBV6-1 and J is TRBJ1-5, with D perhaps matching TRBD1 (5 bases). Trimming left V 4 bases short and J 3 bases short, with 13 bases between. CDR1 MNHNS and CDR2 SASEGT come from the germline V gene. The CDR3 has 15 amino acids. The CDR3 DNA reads TGTGCCAGCAGTGTAGAGGGGAGCCTCAATCAGCCCCAGCATTTT. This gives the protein CASSVEGSLNQPQHF.

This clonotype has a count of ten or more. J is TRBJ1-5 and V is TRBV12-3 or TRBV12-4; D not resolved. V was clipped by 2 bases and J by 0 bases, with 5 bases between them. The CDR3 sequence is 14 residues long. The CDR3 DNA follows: TGTGCCAGCAGTTTATGGGCTAGCAATCAGCCCCAGCATTTT. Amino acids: CASSLWASNQPQHF.

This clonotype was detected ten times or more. In DNA form, the CDR3 reads TGTGCCAGCAAAGGGGTTGACGGGGACAATGAGCAGTTCTTC. Its protein is CASKGVDGDNEQFF. V is TRBV2 and J is TRBJ2-1; D might be TRBD1 or TRBD2, each matching 5 bases. Germline assignment: CDR1 SNHLY and CDR2 FYNNEI. CDR3 length: 14 residues. Trimming pared 7 bases from V and 5 bases from J, leaving 15 bases between.

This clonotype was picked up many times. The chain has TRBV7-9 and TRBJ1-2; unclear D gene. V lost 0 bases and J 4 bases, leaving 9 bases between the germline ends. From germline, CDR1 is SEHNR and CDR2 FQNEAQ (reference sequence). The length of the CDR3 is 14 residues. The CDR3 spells CASSLAVGFYGYTF. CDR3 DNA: TGTGCCAGCAGCTTAGCCGTCGGGTTCTATGGCTACACCTTC.

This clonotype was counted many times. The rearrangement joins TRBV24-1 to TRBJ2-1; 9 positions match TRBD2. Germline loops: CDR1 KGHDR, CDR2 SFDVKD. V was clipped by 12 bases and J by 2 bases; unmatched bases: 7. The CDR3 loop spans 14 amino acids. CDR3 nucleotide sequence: TGTGCCCCAAGACTAGCGGACCCCTACAATGAGCAGTTCTTC. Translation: CAPRLADPYNEQFF.

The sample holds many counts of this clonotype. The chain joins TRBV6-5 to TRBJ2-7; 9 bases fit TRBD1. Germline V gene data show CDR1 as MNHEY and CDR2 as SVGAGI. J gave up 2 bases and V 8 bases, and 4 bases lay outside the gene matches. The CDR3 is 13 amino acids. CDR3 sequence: CASGTGNTYEQYF. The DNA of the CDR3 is TGTGCCAGCGGGACAGGGAACACCTACGAGCAGTACTTC.

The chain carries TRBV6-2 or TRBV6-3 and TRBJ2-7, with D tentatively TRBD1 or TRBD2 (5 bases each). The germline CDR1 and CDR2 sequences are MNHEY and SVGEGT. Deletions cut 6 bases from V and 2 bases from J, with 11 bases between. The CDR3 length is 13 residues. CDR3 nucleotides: TGTGCCAGCAGCCGGGGCGAGACCTACGAGCAGTACTTC. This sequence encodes CASSRGETYEQYF.

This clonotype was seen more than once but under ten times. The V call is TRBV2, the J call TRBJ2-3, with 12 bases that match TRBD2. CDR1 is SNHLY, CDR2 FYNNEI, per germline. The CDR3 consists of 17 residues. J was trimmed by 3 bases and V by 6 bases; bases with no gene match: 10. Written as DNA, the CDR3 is TGTGCCAGCAGGCTCTCCGGACTAGCGGGGAAAACAGATACGCAGTATTTT. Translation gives CASRLSGLAGKTDTQYF.

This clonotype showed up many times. The CDR3 coding sequence is TGTGCCAGCAGCTTAGGGGGGGATATTAACACTGAAGCTTTCTTT. Its protein product is CASSLGGDINTEAFF. V is TRBV11-3 and J is TRBJ1-1, with D possibly TRBD1 on 5 matching bases. The V gene lost 1 base and the J gene lost 2 bases, with 11 bases spanning the gap. CDR1 SGHNT and CDR2 YENEEA come from the germline V gene. The CDR3 length is 15 residues.

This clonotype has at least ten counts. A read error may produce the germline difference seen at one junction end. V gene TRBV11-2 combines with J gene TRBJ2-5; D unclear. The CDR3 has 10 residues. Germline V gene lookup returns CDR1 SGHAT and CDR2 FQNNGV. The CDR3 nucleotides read TGTGCCAGCAGCCTAGAGACCCAGTACTTC. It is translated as CASSLETQYF.

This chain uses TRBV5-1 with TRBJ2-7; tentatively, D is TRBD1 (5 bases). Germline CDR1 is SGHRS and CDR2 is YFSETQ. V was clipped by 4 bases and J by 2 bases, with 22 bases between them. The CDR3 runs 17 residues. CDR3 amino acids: CASSPMTSDISTYEQYF. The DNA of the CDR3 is TGCGCCAGCAGCCCCATGACGTCGGACATTTCTACCTACGAGCAGTACTTC. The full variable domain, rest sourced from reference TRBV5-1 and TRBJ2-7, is KAGVTQTPRYLIKTRGQQVTLSCSPISGHRSVSWYQQTPGQGLQFLFEYFSETQRNKGNFPGRFSGRQFSNSRSEMNVSTLELGDSALYLCASSPMTSDISTYEQYFGPGTRLTVT.

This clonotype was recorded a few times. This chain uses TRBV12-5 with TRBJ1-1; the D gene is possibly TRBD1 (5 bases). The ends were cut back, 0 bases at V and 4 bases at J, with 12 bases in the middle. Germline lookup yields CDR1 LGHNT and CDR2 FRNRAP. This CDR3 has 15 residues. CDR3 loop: CASGLVRGDGTEAFF. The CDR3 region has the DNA TGTGCTAGTGGTTTGGTAAGAGGGGATGGCACTGAAGCTTTCTTT.

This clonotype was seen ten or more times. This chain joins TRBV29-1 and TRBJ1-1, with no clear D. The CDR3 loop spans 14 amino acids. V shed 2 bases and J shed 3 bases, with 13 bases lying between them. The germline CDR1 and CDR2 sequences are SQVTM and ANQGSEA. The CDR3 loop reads CSVEPTEKDTEAFF. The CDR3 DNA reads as TGCAGCGTTGAACCTACCGAAAAGGACACTGAAGCTTTCTTT. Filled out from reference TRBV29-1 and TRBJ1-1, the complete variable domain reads SAVISQKPSRDICQRGTSLTIQCQVDSQVTMMFWYRQQPGQSLTLIATANQGSEATYESGFVIDKFPISRPNLTFSTLTVSNMSPEDSSIYLCSVEPTEKDTEAFFGQGTRLTVV.

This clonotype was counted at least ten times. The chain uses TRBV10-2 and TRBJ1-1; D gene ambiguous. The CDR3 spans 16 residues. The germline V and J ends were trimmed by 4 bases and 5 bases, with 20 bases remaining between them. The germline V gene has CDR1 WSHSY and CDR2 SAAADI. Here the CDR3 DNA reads TGCGCCAGCAGTGTACAGATGGGATCGGGAGGGACTGAAGCTTTCTTT. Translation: CASSVQMGSGGTEAFF.

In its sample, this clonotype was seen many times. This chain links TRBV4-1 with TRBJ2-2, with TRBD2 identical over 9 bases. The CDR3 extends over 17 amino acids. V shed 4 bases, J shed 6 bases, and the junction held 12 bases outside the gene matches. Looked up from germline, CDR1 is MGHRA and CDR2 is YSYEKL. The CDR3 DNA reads TGCGCCAGCAGCCTTATCTTAGCGGGAGTCAGGGCCGGGGAGCTGTTTTTT. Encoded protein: CASSLILAGVRAGELFF.

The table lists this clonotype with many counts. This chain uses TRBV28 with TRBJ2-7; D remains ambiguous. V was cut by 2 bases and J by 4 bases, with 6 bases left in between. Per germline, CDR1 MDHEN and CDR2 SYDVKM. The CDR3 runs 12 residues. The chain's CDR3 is CASSLAPYEQYF. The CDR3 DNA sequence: TGTGCCAGCAGTTTAGCACCTTACGAGCAGTACTTC.

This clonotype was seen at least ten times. The DNA for the CDR3 is TGCAGCGTGGAACAGGGCCTTGACACAGATACGCAGTATTTT. Translated, it gives CSVEQGLDTDTQYF. J is TRBJ2-3 and V is TRBV29-1; TRBD1 is a possible D gene (6 bases). V gave up 6 bases and J gave up 2 bases, with 15 bases separating them. Germline V gene lookup returns CDR1 SQVTM and CDR2 ANQGSEA. The CDR3 extends over 14 amino acids.

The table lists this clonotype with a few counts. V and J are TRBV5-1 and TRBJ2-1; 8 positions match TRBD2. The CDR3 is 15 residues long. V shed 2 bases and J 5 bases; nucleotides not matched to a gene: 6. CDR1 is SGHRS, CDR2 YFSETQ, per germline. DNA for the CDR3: TGCGCCAGCAGCTTCGGCCTAGCGGGTGACAATGAGCAGTTCTTC. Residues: CASSFGLAGDNEQFF.

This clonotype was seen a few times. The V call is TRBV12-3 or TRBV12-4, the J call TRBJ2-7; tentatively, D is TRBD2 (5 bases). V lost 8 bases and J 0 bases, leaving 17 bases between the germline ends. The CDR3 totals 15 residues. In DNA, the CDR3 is TGTGCCAGCGGGTCTAGGCGCGGGCCCTCCTACGAGCAGTACTTC. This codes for CASGSRRGPSYEQYF.

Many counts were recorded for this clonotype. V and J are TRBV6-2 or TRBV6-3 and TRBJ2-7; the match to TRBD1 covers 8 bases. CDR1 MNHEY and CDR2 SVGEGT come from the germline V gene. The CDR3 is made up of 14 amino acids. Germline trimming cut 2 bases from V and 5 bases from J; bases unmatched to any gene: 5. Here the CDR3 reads CASSYGQGGDEQYF. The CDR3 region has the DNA TGTGCCAGCAGTTACGGACAGGGAGGTGACGAGCAGTACTTC.